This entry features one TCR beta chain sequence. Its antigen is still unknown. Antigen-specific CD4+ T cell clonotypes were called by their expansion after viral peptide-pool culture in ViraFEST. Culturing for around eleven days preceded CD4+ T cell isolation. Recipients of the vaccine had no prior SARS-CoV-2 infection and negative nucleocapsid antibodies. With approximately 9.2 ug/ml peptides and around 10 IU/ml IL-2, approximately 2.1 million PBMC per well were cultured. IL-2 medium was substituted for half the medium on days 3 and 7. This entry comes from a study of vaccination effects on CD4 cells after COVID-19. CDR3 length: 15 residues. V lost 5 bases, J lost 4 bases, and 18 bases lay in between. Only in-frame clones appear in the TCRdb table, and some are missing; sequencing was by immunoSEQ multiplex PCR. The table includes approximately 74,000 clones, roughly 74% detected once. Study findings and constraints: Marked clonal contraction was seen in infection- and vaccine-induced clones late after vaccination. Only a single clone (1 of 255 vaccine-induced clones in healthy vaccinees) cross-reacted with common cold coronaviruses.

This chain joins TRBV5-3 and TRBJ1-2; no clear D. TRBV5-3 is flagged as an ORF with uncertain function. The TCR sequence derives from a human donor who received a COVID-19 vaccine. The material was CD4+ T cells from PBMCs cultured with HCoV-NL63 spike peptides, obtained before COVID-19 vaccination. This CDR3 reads CARSKHRTEGYGYTF. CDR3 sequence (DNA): TGTGCCAGAAGTAAACATCGGACCGAGGGCTATGGCTACACCTTC.